One and the same sample provided the 5 T cell receptor beta chains below, sequenced in a study of blood T cells in healthy people across ages. A second PCR of 7 to 11 cycles used a sample-barcoded 5' primer and a J-beta primer mix. TCRdb passed the 5' RACE reads through MiXCR, listing each CDR3 protein once. This table has over 600,000 distinct CDR3 sequences, 20% to 25% appearing once. Sequenced: blood. Every receptor here comes from a man in his 70s in good health.

The sample holds a few counts of this clonotype. The chain links TRBV12-3 or TRBV12-4 to TRBJ2-2; D remains unclear. V was pared by 1 base and J by 3 bases, with 9 bases between. This CDR3 has 15 amino acids. CDR3 coding DNA: TGTGCCAGCAGTTTAGTGGGTCCGGACACCGGGGAGCTGTTTTTT. It encodes CASSLVGPDTGELFF.

The chain has TRBV6-6 and TRBJ2-3; 9 bases align to TRBD2. V dropped 6 bases and J dropped 0; count of bases not matched to a gene: 13. Germline V gene lookup returns CDR1 MNHNY and CDR2 SVGAGI (reference sequence). This CDR3 has 18 amino acids. Here the CDR3 reads CASRLLAGGPSSTDTQYF. The CDR3, as DNA: TGTGCCAGCAGACTACTGGCGGGAGGGCCTTCTAGCACAGATACGCAGTATTTT.

In its sample, this clonotype was seen many times. The CDR3 protein is CSAEKRLAGEPDTQYF. Here the CDR3 DNA reads TGCAGTGCCGAGAAGAGATTGGCGGGAGAGCCAGATACGCAGTATTTT. This rearrangement joins TRBV20-1 to TRBJ2-3; 7 bases align to TRBD2. CDR1 and CDR2 (germline): DFQATT, SNEGSKA (reference sequence). The V and J ends lost 6 bases and 4 bases, in that order; junction bases with no gene match: 16. The CDR3 sequence is 16 residues long.

This clonotype has only a few counts. The J gene is TRBJ1-5, the V gene TRBV7-3; D is uncertain. V was cut by 4 bases and J by 5 bases, with 9 bases left in between. The V gene's germline CDR1 is SGHTA and CDR2 FQGTGA. CDR3 length equals 13 residues. The CDR3 reads CASSSTADQPQHF. In DNA form, the CDR3 reads TGTGCCAGCAGCTCGACTGCAGATCAGCCCCAGCATTTT.

This clonotype was seen a handful of times. This chain uses TRBV12-3 or TRBV12-4 with TRBJ1-2, with TRBD1 identical over 7 bases. The CDR3 sequence is 14 residues long. V shed 5 bases and J 4 bases; nucleotides not matched to a gene: 7. The CDR3 reads CASSKRDSFYGYTF. In DNA, the CDR3 is TGTGCCAGCAGTAAAAGGGACAGCTTCTATGGCTACACCTTC.